This TCR beta chain originates from a study of CD4 T cells in relation to SARS-CoV-2 and coronaviruses. Study context: TCR beta CDR3s were sequenced after approximately ten-day antigen culture of PBMCs.

This clone was seen only a few times. The antigen is unknown. Assay: immunoSEQ multiplex PCR; the TCRdb copy retains only in-frame clones and omits some. The sample includes about 40,000 clones, 70% to 85% seen only once; the top ten take roughly 20%. The V gene's germline CDR1 is LGHNA and CDR2 YNFKEQ. This CDR3 has 16 residues. With V trimmed by 2 bases and J by 7 bases, 7 bases remained unmatched. The chain has TRBV4-2 and TRBJ2-1, with TRBD2 matching 11 bases. The TCR originated in an adult with COVID-19. The sample taken for sequencing was memory CD4+ T cells from PBMCs, cultured in vitro. CDR3 region: CASSQRGASGRNEQFF. CDR3 sequence (DNA): TGTGCCAGCAGCCAAAGGGGGGCTAGCGGGAGGAATGAGCAGTTCTTC.